This T cell receptor beta chain derives from a study of T cells after posttransplantation cyclophosphamide. Study-level results: Recipient CMV seropositivity and CMV reactivation strongly tracked TRB clonality. Tissue-infiltrating T cells from skin or gut overlapped little with blood T cells. Donor CD8+ memory clones often dominated recipient blood repertoires at later times.

The germline V gene encodes CDR1 ENHRY and CDR2 SYGVKD. Trimming pared 3 bases from V and 5 bases from J, leaving 13 bases between. The CDR3 spans 15 residues. Methotrexate plus calcineurin inhibitor accompanied controls' myeloablative marrow transplants; sampling was 1 year later. Libraries were prepared by immunoSEQ multiplex PCR; TCRdb keeps only in-frame clonotypes and omits some of them. The data hold about 22,000 clones, with roughly nine tenths observed a single time. With regard to this clone: Its target is not known.

This TCR came from a female patient aged 45 to 65 who received an allogeneic stem cell transplant from an unrelated donor, was CMV-positive, and had chronic GVHD only. Some of these T cells may belong to the graft donor. The starting material was PBMCs, obtained after an allogeneic stem cell transplant with a calcineurin inhibitor and methotrexate. The chain combines TRBV10-3 with TRBJ1-4, with a possible D match to TRBD1 (5 bases). The CDR3 region has the DNA TGTGCCATCAGTGACCCGACAGTCCTAAATGAAAAACTGTTTTTT. It yields the protein CAISDPTVLNEKLFF.